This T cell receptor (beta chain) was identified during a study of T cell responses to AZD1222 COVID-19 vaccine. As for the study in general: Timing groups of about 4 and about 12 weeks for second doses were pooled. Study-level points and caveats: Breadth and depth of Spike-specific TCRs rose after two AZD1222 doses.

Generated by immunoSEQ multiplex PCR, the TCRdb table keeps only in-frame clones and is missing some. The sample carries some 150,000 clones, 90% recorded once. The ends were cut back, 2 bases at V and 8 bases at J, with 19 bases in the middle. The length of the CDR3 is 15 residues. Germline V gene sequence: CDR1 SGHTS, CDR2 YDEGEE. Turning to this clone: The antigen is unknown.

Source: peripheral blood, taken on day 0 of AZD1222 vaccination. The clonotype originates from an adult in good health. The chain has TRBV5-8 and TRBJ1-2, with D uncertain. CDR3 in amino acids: CASSLIQSRAEGYTF. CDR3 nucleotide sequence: TGTGCCAGCAGCTTAATCCAGAGTCGAGCTGAGGGCTACACCTTC.